The 14 T cell receptor beta chains presented below share a single source sample, sequenced in a study of blood T cell repertoires in COVID-19. The protocol was immunoSEQ multiplex PCR, while the TCRdb copy is restricted to in-frame clones and leaves out a portion. The sample shows about 150,000 clones, 70% to 90% of them seen only once. The source material was peripheral blood. All receptors come from a woman aged 60 to 75 with COVID-19, enrolled during active disease.

V usage is TRBV5-1 and J usage is TRBJ2-1, with 11 bases that match TRBD2. The V segment lost 0 bases and the J segment 3 bases; nucleotides outside the gene matches: 8. Per the germline V gene, CDR1 is SGHRS and CDR2 is YFSETQ. The CDR3 spans 18 residues. CDR3 in amino acids: CASSLEISGGAFYNEQFF. Written as DNA, the CDR3 is TGCGCCAGCAGCTTGGAAATTAGCGGGGGGGCGTTCTACAATGAGCAGTTCTTC. The entire variable domain, with the rest obtained from reference TRBV5-1 and TRBJ2-1, is as follows: KAGVTQTPRYLIKTRGQQVTLSCSPISGHRSVSWYQQTPGQGLQFLFEYFSETQRNKGNFPGRFSGRQFSNSRSEMNVSTLELGDSALYLCASSLEISGGAFYNEQFFGPGTRLTVL.

This CDR3 reads CASSRGQEAGQPQHF. CDR3 DNA sequence: TGCGCCAGCAGCCGTGGACAGGAGGCAGGTCAGCCCCAGCATTTT. This chain connects TRBV4-1 to TRBJ1-5, with 7 bases matching TRBD1. V lost 4 bases to trimming and J lost 6 bases; unmatched junction nucleotides: 9. The CDR3 has 15 amino acids. The germline CDR1 and CDR2 sequences are MGHRA and YSYEKL.

The chain is built from TRBV7-3 and TRBJ2-3; 8 positions match TRBD2. This CDR3 spans 16 amino acids. The germline gives CDR1 SGHTA, CDR2 FQGTGA. Losses at the gene ends were 2 bases for V and 4 bases for J; bases not matched to a gene: 8. Here the CDR3 reads CASSLVSGGGADTQYF. In DNA, the CDR3 is TGTGCCAGCAGCTTAGTAAGCGGGGGTGGGGCAGATACGCAGTATTTT.

This clone was seen only a few times. This rearrangement joins TRBV7-4 to TRBJ1-3; D unresolved. The CDR3 spans 14 residues. The ends were cut back, 1 base at V and 4 bases at J, with 8 bases in the middle. Germline CDR1 and CDR2: SGHVT and SQSDAQ. The CDR3 nucleotides read TGTGCCAGCAGCTTAGGGGGAGGGGGAAACACCATATATTTT. Translating it yields CASSLGGGGNTIYF. Complete variable domain (other parts from reference TRBV7-4 and TRBJ1-3): GAGVSQSPRYKVAKRGRDVALRCDSISGHVTLYWYRQTLGQGSEVLTYSQSDAQRDKSGRPSGRFSAERPERSVSTLKIQRTEQGDSAVYLCASSLGGGGNTIYFGEGSWLTVV.

The chain carries TRBV4-1 and TRBJ1-2; 10 nucleotides align to TRBD1. The V and J ends lost 10 bases and 3 bases, in that order; junction bases with no gene match: 11. CDR3 length: 15 amino acids. The V gene's germline CDR1 is MGHRA and CDR2 YSYEKL. CDR3 sequence: CATTPGTGEDYGYTF. The CDR3 bases are TGCGCCACCACGCCGGGGACAGGGGAAGACTATGGCTACACCTTC.

The chain has TRBV11-2 and TRBJ2-3; no clear D gene. CDR1 and CDR2 from the germline V gene are SGHAT and FQNNGV. Deletions cut 1 base from V and 6 bases from J, with 5 bases between. The CDR3 consists of 12 residues. Written as DNA, the CDR3 is TGTGCCAGCAGCTTAGTTGGCGATACGCAGTATTTT. Its protein is CASSLVGDTQYF.

The V call is TRBV11-3, the J call TRBJ2-2, with a weak D call TRBD2 (5 bases). The CDR3 loop spans 15 amino acids. V was trimmed by 5 bases and J by 5 bases, leaving 15 bases between them. In germline, CDR1 is SGHNT, CDR2 YENEEA. CDR3 in DNA: TGTGCCAGCAGCCCGATTGGAGGATCGACCGGGGAGCTGTTTTTT. Amino acids: CASSPIGGSTGELFF.

The V and J genes are TRBV5-6 and TRBJ2-2; no definite D call. This CDR3 spans 14 amino acids. Germline V CDR1 and CDR2: SGHDT, YYEEEE. Trimming took 1 base from V and 6 from J, leaving 10 bases between them. The CDR3 protein is CASSLLYNSGELFF. CDR3 nucleotides: TGTGCCAGCAGCTTGTTATATAACTCCGGGGAGCTGTTTTTT.

CDR3 sequence reads: CASSLGAAQETQYF. The CDR3 nucleotides read TGCGCCAGCAGCTTGGGGGCAGCCCAAGAGACCCAGTACTTC. This rearrangement joins TRBV5-1 to TRBJ2-5; D uncertain. Germline CDR1 SGHRS, CDR2 YFSETQ. The CDR3 is 14 residues long. Trimming left V 0 bases short and J 1 base short, with 7 bases between. The whole variable domain, filled in from reference TRBV5-1 and TRBJ2-5, reads KAGVTQTPRYLIKTRGQQVTLSCSPISGHRSVSWYQQTPGQGLQFLFEYFSETQRNKGNFPGRFSGRQFSNSRSEMNVSTLELGDSALYLCASSLGAAQETQYFGPGTRLLVL.

The genes are TRBV21-1 and TRBJ2-1; the D segment call TRBD1 is taken from the table without a DNA check. TRBV21-1 is labeled a pseudogene. The CDR3 runs 17 residues. In DNA, the CDR3 is TGTGCCAGCAGCAATCCACGATCCGACAGGGATTACAATGAGCAGTTCTTC. It specifies CASSNPRSDRDYNEQFF.

The chain uses TRBV6-6 and TRBJ1-5; 7 bases are a match to TRBD1. CDR1 and CDR2 (germline): MNHNY, SVGAGI (reference sequence). The CDR3 has 15 amino acids. J was trimmed by 4 bases and V by 2 bases; bases with no gene match: 5. CDR3 in DNA: TGTGCCAGCAGTTACCGGACAGGTTTTAATCAGCCCCAGCATTTT. Its protein product is CASSYRTGFNQPQHF.

The sample holds one count of this clone. The gene calls are TRBV2 and TRBJ1-1, with D possibly matching TRBD1 (6 bases). There are 14 residues in the CDR3. In germline, CDR1 is SNHLY, CDR2 FYNNEI. Trimming took 2 bases from V and 5 from J, leaving 12 bases between them. The CDR3 is CASSEQGSTTEAFF. CDR3 sequence (DNA): TGTGCCAGCAGTGAACAGGGGTCGACAACTGAAGCTTTCTTT.

This chain uses TRBV28 with TRBJ1-6; D remains unclear. V lost 1 base, J lost 0 bases, and 10 bases lay in between. In germline, CDR1 is MDHEN, CDR2 SYDVKM. The CDR3 spans 17 residues. The CDR3 loop is CASSLFVGSSYNSPLHF. In DNA form, the CDR3 reads TGTGCCAGCAGTTTATTCGTAGGGAGCTCCTATAATTCACCCCTCCACTTT.

The genes are TRBV11-1 and TRBJ1-6, with 7 positions matching TRBD1. Germline V CDR1 and CDR2: SGHAT, FQDESV (reference sequence). Germline trimming cut 2 bases from V and 9 bases from J; bases unmatched to any gene: 10. CDR3 length equals 16 residues. In nucleotides, the CDR3 is TGTGCCAGCAGCTTATCACGACAGGGAATGGGTTCACCCCTCCACTTT. This encodes CASSLSRQGMGSPLHF.